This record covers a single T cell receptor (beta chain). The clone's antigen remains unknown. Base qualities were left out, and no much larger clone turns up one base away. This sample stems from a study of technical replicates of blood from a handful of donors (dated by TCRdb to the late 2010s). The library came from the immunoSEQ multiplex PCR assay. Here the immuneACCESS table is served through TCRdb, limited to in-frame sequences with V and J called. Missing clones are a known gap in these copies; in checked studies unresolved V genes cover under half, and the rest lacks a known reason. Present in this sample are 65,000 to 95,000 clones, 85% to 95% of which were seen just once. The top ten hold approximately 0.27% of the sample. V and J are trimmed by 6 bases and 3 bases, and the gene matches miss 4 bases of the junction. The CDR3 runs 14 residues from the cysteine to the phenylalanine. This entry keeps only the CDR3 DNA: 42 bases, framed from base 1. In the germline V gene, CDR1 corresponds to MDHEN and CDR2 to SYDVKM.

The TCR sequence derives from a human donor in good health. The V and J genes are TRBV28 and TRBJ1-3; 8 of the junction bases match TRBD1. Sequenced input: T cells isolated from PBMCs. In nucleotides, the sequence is TGTGCCAGCAGCCCGGGACAGGTTGGAAACACCATATATTTT. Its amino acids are CASSPGQVGNTIYF.